This T cell receptor beta chain was sequenced for a study of blood T cell repertoires in COVID-19 (dated by TCRdb to 2019 to 2021). About the study as a whole: Collaborator samples came from the United States, Italy and Spain and covered acute and convalescent phases of COVID-19. Where HLA class I and class II types were available, the types were taken from metadata supplied by the sample provider, not from assay-based typing. The material from the prospective study consisted of cDNA or gDNA derived from T cells, B-cell-depleted T cells, or PBMCs. The repertoires were released in a freely available public database meant as a resource for research on the immune response to SARS-CoV-2. The dataset comprised deeply sampled blood TCRbeta repertoires from subjects exposed to, actively infected with, or recovered from COVID-19. A de-identified subject ID, COVID-19 status, age in years and sex were almost always included in the sample metadata. Samples were obtained from the ongoing ImmuneRACE study (first 160 participants) and from over 1,000 subjects provided by 6 global collaborators. Overall results and qualifications from the work: The quantity of clinical and demographic metadata differed by source and by participant and was supplied without curation.

Enrolling through a virtual design, the prospective study's participants ranged in age from roughly 18 to 89 years and lived across some 23 United States geographic areas. In the prospective study, participants were assigned to cohorts based on the clinical history participants reported in a screening survey and a study questionnaire. For ImmuneRACE Cohort 3, a participant was defined as recovered based on two consecutive negative NP/OP PCR tests, clearance by a healthcare professional, or resolution of symptoms. In the prospective study, mobile phlebotomists collected whole blood, serum and a nasopharyngeal or oropharyngeal swab from each participant. Prospective study participants could optionally give additional blood draws and questionnaires over an approximately 2-month period. Blood samples from the prospective study were shipped frozen or at room temperature prior to DNA extraction. TCRbeta CDR3 regions were amplified from genomic DNA by means of the immunoSEQ Assay, a bias-controlled multiplex PCR. The paper's data handling went like this. Within the assay, amplification of reference gene primers was used to estimate how many nucleated cells each sample contained. To quantify the absolute abundance of each unique TCRbeta CDR3 rearrangement, sequence reads were collapsed and filtered. Productive Simpson clonality was computed per sample as the square root of Simpson's diversity index over productive rearrangements. TCRdb took this table from immuneACCESS and kept in-frame rearrangements with V and J called. Such tables lack part of the clones; where checked against another copy, unresolved V genes explain under half of the gap, and the rest is unexplained. D and trimming were read from the DNA, whereas the V and J calls and clone size are those reported in that table. Here the sample has hundreds of thousands of clones; about 88% occur a single time. The top ten hold approximately 3% of the sample.

This clone has just a few counts. Its target antigen remains unknown. No clone much larger than this one lies a single base away; base qualities are absent. From cysteine to phenylalanine, the CDR3 is 14 amino acids long. Only the CDR3 DNA is retained, 42 bases long and in frame from the first base. The germline V gene (reference sequence) sets CDR1 to GTSNPN and CDR2 to SVGIG. V ends up 2 bases short and J 10 bases short, with an unmatched junction base count of 6. The sequence was obtained from a woman between 50 and 59 years old who had recovered from COVID-19. The chain links TRBV30 with TRBJ1-6, with TRBD1 matching 9 junction bases. Material for sequencing was PBMCs or T cells enriched from blood (not recorded which). CDR3 protein: CAWSKGTGRSPLHF. The DNA sequence is as follows: TGTGCCTGGAGTAAGGGGACAGGGAGGTCACCCCTCCACTTT.